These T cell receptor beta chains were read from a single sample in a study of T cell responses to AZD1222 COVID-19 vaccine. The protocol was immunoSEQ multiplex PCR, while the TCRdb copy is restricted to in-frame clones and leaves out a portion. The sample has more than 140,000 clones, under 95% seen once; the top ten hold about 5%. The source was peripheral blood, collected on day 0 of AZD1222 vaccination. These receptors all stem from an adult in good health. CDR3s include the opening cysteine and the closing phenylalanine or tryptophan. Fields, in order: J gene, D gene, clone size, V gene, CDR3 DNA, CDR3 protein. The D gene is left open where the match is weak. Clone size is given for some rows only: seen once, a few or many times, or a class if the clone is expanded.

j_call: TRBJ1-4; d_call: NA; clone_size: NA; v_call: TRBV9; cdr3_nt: TGTGCCAGCAGCGTAGAGAAGACCGGATCAACTAATGAAAAACTGTTTTTT; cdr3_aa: CASSVEKTGSTNEKLFF
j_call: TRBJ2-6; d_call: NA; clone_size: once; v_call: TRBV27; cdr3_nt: TGTGCCAGCAGTTTTTATGGGGCCAACGTCCTGACTTTC; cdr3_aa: CASSFYGANVLTF
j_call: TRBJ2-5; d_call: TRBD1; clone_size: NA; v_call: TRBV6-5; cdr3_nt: TGTGCCAGCAGTTTTGGACAGGGGGCCCACCAAGAGACCCAGTACTTC; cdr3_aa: CASSFGQGAHQETQYF
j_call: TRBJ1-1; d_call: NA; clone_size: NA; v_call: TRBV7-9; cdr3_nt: TGTGCCAGCAGCTTAGCGGGGGGGAACACTGAAGCTTTCTTT; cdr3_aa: CASSLAGGNTEAFF
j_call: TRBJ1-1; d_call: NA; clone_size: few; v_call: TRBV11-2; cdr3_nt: TGTGCCAGCAGCTTATTGTTGAACACTGAAGCTTTCTTT; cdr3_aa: CASSLLLNTEAFF
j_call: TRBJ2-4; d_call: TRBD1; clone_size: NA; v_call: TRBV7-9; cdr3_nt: TGTGCCAGCAGCTTAAGGGCAGGGGGAAACATTCAGTACTTC; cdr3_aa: CASSLRAGGNIQYF
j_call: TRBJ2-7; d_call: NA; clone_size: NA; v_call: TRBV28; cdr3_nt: TGTGCCAGCAGTGTCAGCACCTACGAGCAGTACTTC; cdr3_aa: CASSVSTYEQYF
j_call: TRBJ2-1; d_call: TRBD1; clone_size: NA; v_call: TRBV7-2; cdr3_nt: TGTGCCAGCAGCATGGACAGGAAGTACAATGAGCAGTTCTTC; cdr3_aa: CASSMDRKYNEQFF
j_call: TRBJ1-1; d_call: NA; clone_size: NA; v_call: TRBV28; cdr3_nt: TGTGCCAGCAGTCCCGGGGGCAAATTCACTGAAGCTTTCTTT; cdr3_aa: CASSPGGKFTEAFF
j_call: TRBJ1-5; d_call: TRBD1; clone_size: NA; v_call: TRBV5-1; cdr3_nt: TGCGCCAGCAGCTTGGAGGGGACAGCTCCGCCAAAATTGCCCCAGCATTTT; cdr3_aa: CASSLEGTAPPKLPQHF